This T cell receptor (beta chain) was retrieved from a study of T cell repertoires in ileal Crohn's disease. This clone has just one count. Its antigen is still unknown. The protocol was immunoSEQ multiplex PCR, while the TCRdb copy is restricted to in-frame clones and leaves out a portion. The table shows some 2,900 clones, with more than 75% occurring only once. Specified time point: proximal margin of the surgical specimen (macroscopically non-inflamed). Findings of the study overall: Endoscopic recurrence occurred in every patient whose clonality exceeded 26.8%.

The clonotype originates from an adult with Crohn's disease. The source material was ileal tissue.

The CDR3 sequence is CASSPPDRHEQYF. The DNA for the CDR3 is TGTGCCAGCAGTCCCCCCGACAGACACGAGCAGTACTTC. The chain links TRBV27 to TRBJ2-7; D possibly corresponds to TRBD1 (5 bases). The germline CDR1 and CDR2 sequences are MNHEY and SMNVEV (reference sequence). CDR3 size: 13 residues. The ends were cut back, 5 bases at V and 5 bases at J, with 13 bases in the middle.